Listed below are T cell receptor beta chains from one sample, sequenced in a study of blood T cell repertoires in COVID-19. Assay used: immunoSEQ multiplex PCR; TCRdb lists only in-frame clones, some missing. The profile shows fewer than 450,000 clones, around 90% of them singletons. The source material was PBMCs or T cells enriched from blood (not recorded which). All receptors derive from a woman aged 40 to 50 with acute COVID-19. The CDR3 runs from the conserved cysteine through the conserved F or W. D genes are given only for firm matches. Where a row states a size, it is once, few, many or the class of an expanded clone; other rows omit it.

J: TRBJ1-4; V: TRBV29-1; size: -; D: -; CDR3: CSVELGEKLFF; DNA: TGCAGCGTTGAGTTGGGCGAAAAACTGTTTTTT
J: TRBJ2-2; V: TRBV7-9; size: -; D: TRBD2; CDR3: CASRFTSGNTNTGELFF; DNA: TGTGCCAGCAGGTTTACTAGCGGCAATACGAACACCGGGGAGCTGTTTTTT
J: TRBJ1-1; V: TRBV13; size: -; D: TRBD1; CDR3: CASSLTGGTEAFF; DNA: TGTGCCAGCAGCCTCACAGGGGGGACTGAAGCTTTCTTT
J: TRBJ2-2; V: TRBV24-1; size: -; D: TRBD1; CDR3: CATSAAGGTGWTGELFF; DNA: TGTGCCACCAGTGCCGCCGGGGGGACAGGGTGGACCGGGGAGCTGTTTTTT
J: TRBJ2-1; V: TRBV5-4; size: -; D: -; CDR3: CASSFAGEQFF; DNA: TGTGCCAGCAGCTTCGCGGGGGAGCAGTTCTTC
J: TRBJ1-2; V: TRBV9; size: once; D: TRBD1; CDR3: CASTYGGQLDYGYTF; DNA: TGTGCCAGCACCTACGGGGGACAGCTTGACTATGGCTACACCTTC
J: TRBJ1-5; V: TRBV27; size: -; D: -; CDR3: CASSNQGYQPQHF; DNA: TGTGCCAGCAGTAATCAGGGATATCAGCCCCAGCATTTT
J: TRBJ1-1; V: TRBV2; size: -; D: -; CDR3: CASSVYGSGITEAFF; DNA: TGTGCCAGCAGCGTCTATGGGAGCGGAATCACTGAAGCTTTCTTT
J: TRBJ2-2; V: TRBV9; size: -; D: -; CDR3: CASSRLGQRAGELFF; DNA: TGTGCCAGCAGCCGCTTGGGGCAGAGAGCCGGGGAGCTGTTTTTT
J: TRBJ1-3; V: TRBV29-1; size: -; D: -; CDR3: CSVGGTRPPNTIYF; DNA: TGCAGCGTTGGTGGGACAAGGCCCCCAAACACCATATATTTT
J: TRBJ2-5; V: TRBV24-1; size: -; D: TRBD1; CDR3: CATSDLGTGQETQYF; DNA: TGTGCCACCAGTGATTTGGGGACAGGTCAAGAGACCCAGTACTTC
J: TRBJ1-4; V: TRBV20-1; size: -; D: -; CDR3: CSAARGEKLFF; DNA: TGCAGTGCCGCCCGGGGTGAAAAACTGTTTTTT
J: TRBJ2-1; V: TRBV11-3; size: -; D: TRBD2; CDR3: CASSPGLAGGANEQFF; DNA: TGTGCCAGCAGCCCCGGACTAGCGGGGGGGGCGAATGAGCAGTTCTTC
J: TRBJ2-5; V: TRBV5-1; size: -; D: -; CDR3: CASSFMGALETQYF; DNA: TGCGCCAGCAGCTTTATGGGGGCTCTCGAGACCCAGTACTTC
J: TRBJ1-4; V: TRBV11-2; size: -; D: -; CDR3: CASSSPRVNEKLFF; DNA: TGTGCCAGCAGCTCTCCCAGGGTAAATGAAAAACTGTTTTTT
J: TRBJ1-1; V: TRBV19; size: -; D: -; CDR3: CASSIQGLMNTEAFF; DNA: TGTGCCAGTAGTATACAGGGACTGATGAACACTGAAGCTTTCTTT
J: TRBJ2-3; V: TRBV4-1; size: few; D: TRBD1; CDR3: CASSGGVQGSVDTQYF; DNA: TGCGCCAGCAGCGGTGGGGTACAGGGGAGTGTAGATACGCAGTATTTT
J: TRBJ2-7; V: TRBV15; size: -; D: TRBD1; CDR3: CATSRDITDRGHEQYF; DNA: TGTGCCACCAGCAGAGATATAACGGACAGGGGCCACGAGCAGTACTTC
J: TRBJ2-5; V: TRBV11-2; size: -; D: -; CDR3: CASSFFSRVKTQYF; DNA: TGTGCCAGCAGCTTTTTCTCCAGGGTAAAGACCCAGTACTTC
J: TRBJ1-6; V: TRBV10-3; size: once; D: TRBD1; CDR3: CAIGQGNSPLHF; DNA: TGTGCCATCGGACAGGGTAATTCACCCCTCCACTTT
J: TRBJ1-2; V: TRBV5-6; size: -; D: -; CDR3: CASSTMLGGSYGYTF; DNA: TGTGCCAGCAGCACGATGCTGGGGGGATCCTATGGCTACACCTTC
J: TRBJ1-1; V: TRBV5-1; size: -; D: TRBD1; CDR3: CASRTGSIAEAFF; DNA: TGCGCCAGCCGGACAGGGTCGATAGCTGAAGCTTTCTTT
J: TRBJ2-2; V: TRBV7-8; size: -; D: TRBD1; CDR3: CASSTGGANTGELFF; DNA: TGTGCCAGCAGTACAGGGGGCGCGAACACCGGGGAGCTGTTTTTT
J: TRBJ1-2; V: TRBV30; size: -; D: -; CDR3: CAWSRGEGYGYTF; DNA: TGTGCCTGGTCCAGAGGGGAGGGCTATGGCTACACCTTC
J: TRBJ1-1; V: TRBV2; size: -; D: -; CDR3: CASMRGGDTEAFF; DNA: TGTGCCAGCATGAGAGGGGGGGACACTGAAGCTTTCTTT